Listed here are 27 T cell receptor beta chains from one sample, sequenced in a study of radiation and T cells in renal cell carcinoma. Time point: blood 4 weeks post-SBRT, at nephrectomy. Treatment given: 15 Gy SBRT to primary tumor, nephrectomy 4 weeks later. Profiled with immunoSEQ multiplex PCR; TCRdb holds only in-frame clones, not every one. The table has about 150,000 clones, about 88% seen once; the top ten hold roughly 17%. The sequencing used blood, collected from a patient whose treatment included radiotherapy and nephrectomy. The receptors come from a woman between 45 and 60 years old with renal cell carcinoma.

The chain uses TRBV28 and TRBJ1-2; D unresolved. Germline values: CDR1 MDHEN, CDR2 SYDVKM. Trimming shortened V by 2 bases and J by 2 bases, and 9 bases separated the two germline ends. The CDR3 is 14 residues long. For the CDR3, the DNA is TGTGCCAGCAGTTTAGGGATACCAAACTATGGCTACACCTTC. Translated, it gives CASSLGIPNYGYTF.

The rearrangement joins TRBV11-2 to TRBJ1-2; no firm D call. This CDR3 has 16 amino acids. V was cut by 5 bases and J by 0 bases, with 16 bases left in between. The V gene's germline CDR1 is SGHAT and CDR2 FQNNGV. CDR3 sequence: CASSRSPRETNYGYTF. In DNA, the CDR3 is TGTGCCAGCAGCCGCTCCCCGAGGGAAACTAACTATGGCTACACCTTC.

The chain uses TRBV2 and TRBJ2-7, with 11 bases fitting TRBD1. Trimming took 4 bases from V and 2 from J; bases not matched to a gene: 10. The CDR3 has 17 amino acids. Germline values: CDR1 SNHLY, CDR2 FYNNEI. CDR3 residues: CASSALGQGVTPYEQYF. The CDR3 DNA follows: TGTGCCAGCAGTGCGTTGGGACAGGGGGTAACACCCTACGAGCAGTACTTC.

The rearrangement uses TRBV5-1 and TRBJ2-1, with unresolved D. CDR3 size: 14 residues. V shed 7 bases and J shed 6 bases, with 17 bases lying between them. Germline V lookup: CDR1 SGHRS, CDR2 YFSETQ. CDR3 in amino acids: CASGLGVAGNEQFF. For the CDR3, the DNA is TGCGCCAGCGGCCTTGGGGTAGCAGGCAATGAGCAGTTCTTC. The variable domain in full, with the rest retrieved from reference TRBV5-1 and TRBJ2-1, is KAGVTQTPRYLIKTRGQQVTLSCSPISGHRSVSWYQQTPGQGLQFLFEYFSETQRNKGNFPGRFSGRQFSNSRSEMNVSTLELGDSALYLCASGLGVAGNEQFFGPGTRLTVL.

This rearrangement joins TRBV9 to TRBJ2-1; 8 nucleotides match TRBD2. CDR3 length equals 15 residues. V shed 3 bases, J shed 4 bases, and the junction held 6 bases outside the gene matches. Germline CDR1 and CDR2: SGDLS and YYNGEE. The CDR3 loop reads CASSATSGTYNEQFF. CDR3 coding DNA: TGTGCCAGCAGCGCCACTAGCGGAACTTACAATGAGCAGTTCTTC.

The J gene is TRBJ2-3, the V gene TRBV9; D tentatively fits TRBD1 or TRBD2 (7 bases each). V was cut by 0 bases and J by 1 base, with 9 bases left in between. Germline CDR1 and CDR2: SGDLS and YYNGEE. This CDR3 comprises 15 residues. The CDR3 region has the DNA TGTGCCAGCAGCGTAGCAGGGGGGGGCACAGATACGCAGTATTTT. This codes for CASSVAGGGTDTQYF.

This chain connects TRBV6-5 to TRBJ1-6; D is ambiguous. Germline V gene lookup returns CDR1 MNHEY and CDR2 SVGAGI. V was cut by 2 bases and J by 5 bases, with 4 bases left in between. This CDR3 has 13 amino acids. The CDR3 sequence: CASSYGNNSPLHF. CDR3 coding DNA: TGTGCCAGCAGTTACGGGAATAATTCACCCCTCCACTTT.

This chain links TRBV4-3 with TRBJ2-5; 11 bases are shared with TRBD2. This CDR3 has 16 residues. V was clipped by 1 base and J by 4 bases; unmatched bases: 5. Germline V gives CDR1 LGHNA, CDR2 YSLEER. CDR3 coding DNA: TGCGCCAGCAGCCAAGGCCCAACTAGCGGGAGAGAGACCCAGTACTTC. Residues: CASSQGPTSGRETQYF.

In this sample, this clone turned up a few times. The V call is TRBV10-3, the J call TRBJ2-5; TRBD1 agrees at 8 bases. Trimming removed 6 bases from V and 5 bases from J; junction bases left unmatched: 8. This CDR3 has 14 residues. Germline assignment: CDR1 ENHRY and CDR2 SYGVKD. This CDR3 reads CAISGTGPAETQYF. CDR3 DNA: TGTGCCATCAGCGGGACAGGACCCGCGGAGACCCAGTACTTC.

The chain couples TRBV5-1 to TRBJ2-3, with D unclear. Per the germline V gene, CDR1 is SGHRS and CDR2 is YFSETQ. This CDR3 comprises 10 residues. The V end was cut by 3 bases, the J end by 4 bases, with 0 bases between. The CDR3 DNA sequence: TGCGCCAGCAGCTCAGATACGCAGTATTTT. Translation gives CASSSDTQYF.

The CDR3 DNA is TGTGCCAGCAGCTCCTGGACGGACTCTGGAAACACCATATATTTT. Translating gives CASSSWTDSGNTIYF. The chain employs TRBV11-2 and TRBJ1-3; D unresolved. This CDR3 has 15 residues. The ends were cut back, 4 bases at V and 0 bases at J, with 10 bases in the middle. Germline assignment: CDR1 SGHAT and CDR2 FQNNGV.

The rearrangement uses TRBV5-4 and TRBJ2-3; D not certain. This CDR3 has 13 amino acids. V gave up 5 bases and J gave up 4 bases, with 11 bases separating them. Per germline, CDR1 SGHNT and CDR2 YYREEE (reference sequence). The CDR3, as DNA: TGTGCCAGCAGGGGGATATCGGCAGATACGCAGTATTTT. As protein: CASRGISADTQYF.

The genes are TRBV5-1 and TRBJ1-2, with D perhaps TRBD1 (5 bases). The CDR3 contains 14 residues. Germline CDR1 and CDR2: SGHRS and YFSETQ. Trimming pared 0 bases from V and 3 bases from J, leaving 9 bases between. The CDR3 coding sequence is TGCGCCAGCAGCTTGGTACCGGGGGACTATGGCTACACCTTC. It specifies CASSLVPGDYGYTF.

The rearrangement uses TRBV7-2 and TRBJ1-5, with unresolved D. Trimming pared 2 bases from V and 10 bases from J, leaving 9 bases between. The V gene's germline CDR1 is SGHTA and CDR2 FQGNSA. CDR3 size: 12 residues. This chain's CDR3 is CASSLPGRPQHF. DNA for the CDR3: TGTGCCAGCAGCTTACCCGGGAGACCCCAGCATTTT.

The chain uses TRBV11-2 and TRBJ2-7, with 7 bases fitting TRBD1. The CDR3 runs 14 residues. CDR1 is SGHAT, CDR2 FQNNGV, per germline. V lost 1 base and J lost 6; bases outside the gene matches: 6. Here the CDR3 DNA reads TGTGCCAGCAGCTTAGTAAGAGGGGGCGGCGAGCAGTACTTC. It translates to CASSLVRGGGEQYF.

The chain is built from TRBV9 and TRBJ1-5; no firm D call. Per the germline V gene, CDR1 is SGDLS and CDR2 is YYNGEE. The CDR3 contains 18 residues. V shed 3 bases and J shed 0 bases, with 19 bases lying between them. CDR3 DNA sequence: TGTGCCAGCAGCGGATCGTTCGGGTCGTTGTTTAGCAATCAGCCCCAGCATTTT. Protein product: CASSGSFGSLFSNQPQHF.

This chain uses TRBV11-2 with TRBJ1-5, with D uncertain. Trimming stripped 0 bases from V and 1 base from J, with 4 bases between. The CDR3 loop spans 14 amino acids. From germline, CDR1 is SGHAT and CDR2 FQNNGV. CDR3 region: CASSLDRSNQPQHF. The CDR3 DNA follows: TGTGCCAGCAGCTTAGATCGAAGCAATCAGCCCCAGCATTTT.

There are a few counts of this clone. For the CDR3, the DNA is TGTGCCAGCAGCTTAGATCGGCAGCATCGTGAAGCTTTCTTT. Amino acids: CASSLDRQHREAFF. This chain joins TRBV7-9 and TRBJ1-1, with D uncertain. V was trimmed by 1 base and J by 7 bases, leaving 13 bases between them. Germline V gene data show CDR1 as SEHNR and CDR2 as FQNEAQ (reference sequence). The CDR3 extends over 14 amino acids.

The rearrangement uses TRBV5-4 and TRBJ2-7; TRBD2 aligns across 11 bases. Germline CDR1 is SGHNT and CDR2 is YYREEE (reference sequence). Trimming took 4 bases from V and 5 from J; bases not matched to a gene: 8. The CDR3 spans 15 residues. CDR3 loop: CASSPALAGGNEQYF. The CDR3 region has the DNA TGTGCCAGCAGCCCCGCGCTAGCGGGAGGCAACGAGCAGTACTTC.

The rearrangement uses TRBV9 and TRBJ2-7, with 7 positions matching TRBD1. The CDR3 is made up of 14 amino acids. After removal of 4 bases from V and 0 bases from J, the junction contained 4 bases not matched to a gene. The germline V gene encodes CDR1 SGDLS and CDR2 YYNGEE. CDR3 amino acids: CASSPRDSSYEQYF. CDR3 sequence (DNA): TGTGCCAGCAGCCCCAGGGACAGCTCCTACGAGCAGTACTTC. The complete variable domain, with remaining parts taken from reference TRBV9 and TRBJ2-7, reads DSGVTQTPKHLITATGQRVTLRCSPRSGDLSVYWYQQSLDQGLQFLIQYYNGEERAKGNILERFSAQQFPDLHSELNLSSLELGDSALYFCASSPRDSSYEQYFGPGTRLTVT.

This clone has a single count. CDR3 loop: CASSMRGNNEAFF. In DNA form, the CDR3 reads TGTGCCAGTAGTATGCGGGGGAATAATGAAGCTTTCTTT. The J gene is TRBJ1-1, the V gene TRBV19; D perhaps matches TRBD1 (5 bases). Trimming took off 3 bases at V and 7 bases at J, with 12 bases between the two ends. The length of the CDR3 is 13 residues. Per germline, CDR1 LNHDA and CDR2 SQIVND (reference sequence). Combining the CDR3 with reference TRBV19 and TRBJ1-1 gives the whole variable domain DGGITQSPKYLFRKEGQNVTLSCEQNLNHDAMYWYRQDPGQGLRLIYYSQIVNDFQKGDIAEGYSVSREKKESFPLTVTSAQKNPTAFYLCASSMRGNNEAFFGQGTRLTVV.

This chain uses TRBV4-3 with TRBJ2-1, with 8 positions matching TRBD1. CDR3 length: 16 residues. Trimming cost V 1 base and J 8 bases; bases outside gene matches: 10. The germline gives CDR1 LGHNA, CDR2 YSLEER. The CDR3 spells CASSQVDRTGTDEQFF. The CDR3 DNA reads TGCGCCAGCAGCCAAGTGGATAGGACAGGGACCGATGAGCAGTTCTTC.

This rearrangement joins TRBV7-2 to TRBJ2-7; 12 bases agree with TRBD2. J gave up 2 bases and V 5 bases, and 10 bases lay outside the gene matches. Germline V gene data show CDR1 as SGHTA and CDR2 as FQGNSA. The CDR3 has 17 residues. This chain's CDR3 is CASSLRTSGIVPYEQYF. For the CDR3, the DNA is TGTGCCAGCAGCCTCAGGACTAGCGGGATCGTCCCCTACGAGCAGTACTTC. Together with reference TRBV7-2 and TRBJ2-7, the CDR3 gives the full variable domain: GAGVSQSPSNKVTEKGKDVELRCDPISGHTALYWYRQSLGQGLEFLIYFQGNSAPDKSGLPSDRFSAERTGGSVSTLTIQRTQQEDSAVYLCASSLRTSGIVPYEQYFGPGTRLTVT.

This chain joins TRBV5-4 and TRBJ2-7, with 11 bases identical to TRBD2. Germline trimming cut 4 bases from V and 4 bases from J; bases unmatched to any gene: 13. The CDR3 sequence is 17 residues long. The germline V gene has CDR1 SGHNT and CDR2 YYREEE (reference sequence). CDR3 residues: CASSHETGTSGLYEQYF. The CDR3, as DNA: TGTGCCAGCAGCCACGAAACGGGGACTAGCGGACTATACGAGCAGTACTTC.

The V and J genes are TRBV25-1 and TRBJ1-5; 7 bases map to TRBD1. The CDR3 totals 15 residues. J was trimmed by 3 bases and V by 3 bases; bases with no gene match: 5. Germline V gives CDR1 MGHDK, CDR2 SYGVNS. This chain's CDR3 is CASSDRGQPNQPQHF. The CDR3 bases are TGTGCCAGCAGTGACCGGGGACAGCCCAATCAGCCCCAGCATTTT. Complete variable domain (other parts from reference TRBV25-1 and TRBJ1-5): EADIYQTPRYLVIGTGKKITLECSQTMGHDKMYWYQQDPGMELHLIHYSYGVNSTEKGDLSSESTVSRIRTEHFPLTLESARPSHTSQYLCASSDRGQPNQPQHFGDGTRLSIL.

This sequence joins TRBV14 and TRBJ2-1; 8 positions match TRBD2. Germline CDR1 is SGHDN and CDR2 is FVKESK. The V gene end was trimmed by 1 base and the J gene end by 12 bases; junction bases not matched to a gene: 11. This CDR3 comprises 15 residues. Written as DNA, the CDR3 is TGTGCCAGCAGCCAAGCCGGGACTAGTCTAGTCGGGCAGTTCTTC. It is translated as CASSQAGTSLVGQFF.

This clone was seen a handful of times. The rearrangement joins TRBV7-7 to TRBJ2-2, with 7 nucleotides matching TRBD1. V dropped 4 bases and J dropped 5; count of bases not matched to a gene: 10. This CDR3 is 16 amino acids long. The germline V gene encodes CDR1 SSHAT and CDR2 FNYEAQ (reference sequence). The CDR3 loop is CASSSIGGRGTGELFF. CDR3 nucleotide sequence: TGTGCCAGCAGCTCCATAGGGGGCCGGGGAACCGGGGAGCTGTTTTTT.